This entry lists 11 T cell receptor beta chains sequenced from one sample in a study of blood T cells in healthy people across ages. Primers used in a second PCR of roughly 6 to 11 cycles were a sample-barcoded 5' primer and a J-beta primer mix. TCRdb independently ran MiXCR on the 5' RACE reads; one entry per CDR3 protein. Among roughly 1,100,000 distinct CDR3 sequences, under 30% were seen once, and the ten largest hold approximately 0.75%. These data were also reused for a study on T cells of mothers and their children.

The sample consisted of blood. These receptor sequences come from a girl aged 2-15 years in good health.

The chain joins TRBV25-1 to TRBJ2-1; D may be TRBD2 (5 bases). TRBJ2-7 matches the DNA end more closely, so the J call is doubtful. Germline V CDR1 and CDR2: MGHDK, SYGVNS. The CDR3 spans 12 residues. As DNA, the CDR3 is TGTGCCAGCAGTGATTATGCGGGCGAGCAGTACTTC. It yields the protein CASSDYAGEQYF.

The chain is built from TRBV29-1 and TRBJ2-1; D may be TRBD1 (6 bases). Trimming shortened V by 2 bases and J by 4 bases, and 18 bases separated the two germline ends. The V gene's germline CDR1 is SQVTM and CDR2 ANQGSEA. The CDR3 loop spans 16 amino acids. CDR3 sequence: CSVERQGSLTYNEQFF. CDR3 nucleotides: TGCAGCGTTGAACGTCAGGGGTCCCTTACGTACAATGAGCAGTTCTTC.

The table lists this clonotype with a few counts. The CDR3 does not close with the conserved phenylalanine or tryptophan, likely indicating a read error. DNA for the CDR3: TGTGCCAGCAGCCCGGGACAGGGCCACAATGAGCAGTTCCTC. It translates to CASSPGQGHNEQFL. V usage is TRBV4-2 and J usage is TRBJ2-5; 9 bases line up with TRBD1. The DNA end is a closer match to TRBJ2-1, so the J assignment may be wrong. This CDR3 region has 14 residues. CDR1 is LGHNA and CDR2 is YNFKEQ in the germline V gene.

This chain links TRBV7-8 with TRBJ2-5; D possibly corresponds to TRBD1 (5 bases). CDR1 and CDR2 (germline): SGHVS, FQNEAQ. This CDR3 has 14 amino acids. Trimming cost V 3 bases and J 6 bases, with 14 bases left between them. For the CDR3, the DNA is TGTGCCAGCAGCTTCCAAGACAGCCAGAAGACCCAGTACTTC. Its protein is CASSFQDSQKTQYF.

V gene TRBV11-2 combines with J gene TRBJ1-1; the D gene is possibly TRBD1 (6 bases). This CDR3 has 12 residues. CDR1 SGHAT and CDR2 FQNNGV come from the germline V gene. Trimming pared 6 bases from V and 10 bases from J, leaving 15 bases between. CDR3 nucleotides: TGTGCCAGCAGTTTAATTGGGGGCAGAGCTTTCTTT. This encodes CASSLIGGRAFF. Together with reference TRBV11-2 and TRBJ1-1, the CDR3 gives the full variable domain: EAGVAQSPRYKIIEKRQSVAFWCNPISGHATLYWYQQILGQGPKLLIQFQNNGVVDDSQLPKDRFSAERLKGVDSTLKIQPAKLEDSAVYLCASSLIGGRAFFGQGTRLTVV.

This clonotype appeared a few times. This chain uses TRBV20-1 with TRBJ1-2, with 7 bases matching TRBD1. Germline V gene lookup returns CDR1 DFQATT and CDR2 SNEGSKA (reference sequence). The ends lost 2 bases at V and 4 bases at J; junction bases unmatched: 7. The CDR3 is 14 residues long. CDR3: CSARKGAVGYGYTF. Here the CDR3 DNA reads TGCAGTGCTAGAAAGGGGGCCGTCGGCTATGGCTACACCTTC.

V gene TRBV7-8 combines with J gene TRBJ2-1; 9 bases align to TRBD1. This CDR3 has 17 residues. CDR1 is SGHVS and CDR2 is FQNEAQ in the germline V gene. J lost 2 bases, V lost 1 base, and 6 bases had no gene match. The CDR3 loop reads CASSLEGQGRAYNEQFF. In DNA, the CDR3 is TGTGCCAGCAGCTTAGAGGGACAGGGTAGGGCCTACAATGAGCAGTTCTTC.

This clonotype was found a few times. The CDR3 loop is CSARGQFNEKLFF. CDR3 sequence (DNA): TGCAGTGCTAGAGGACAATTTAATGAAAAACTGTTTTTT. V gene TRBV20-1 combines with J gene TRBJ1-4; D ambiguous. This CDR3 has 13 amino acids. Trimming cost V 1 base and J 4 bases, with 7 bases left between them. The germline V gene encodes CDR1 DFQATT and CDR2 SNEGSKA (reference sequence).

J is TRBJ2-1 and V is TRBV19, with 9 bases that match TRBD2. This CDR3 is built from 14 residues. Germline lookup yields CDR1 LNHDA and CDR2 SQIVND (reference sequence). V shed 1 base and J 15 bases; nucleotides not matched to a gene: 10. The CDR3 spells CASSIGGAGTSMFF. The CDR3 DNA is TGTGCCAGTAGTATAGGAGGGGCCGGGACTAGCATGTTCTTC. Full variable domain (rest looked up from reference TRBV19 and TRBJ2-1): DGGITQSPKYLFRKEGQNVTLSCEQNLNHDAMYWYRQDPGQGLRLIYYSQIVNDFQKGDIAEGYSVSREKKESFPLTVTSAQKNPTAFYLCASSIGGAGTSMFFGPGTRLTVL.

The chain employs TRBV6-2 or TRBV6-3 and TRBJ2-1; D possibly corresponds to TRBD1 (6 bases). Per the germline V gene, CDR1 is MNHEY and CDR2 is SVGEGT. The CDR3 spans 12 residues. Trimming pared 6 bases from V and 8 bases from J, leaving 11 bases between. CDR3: CASRPGQYEQFF. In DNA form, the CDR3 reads TGTGCCAGCAGACCCGGACAGTATGAGCAGTTCTTC.

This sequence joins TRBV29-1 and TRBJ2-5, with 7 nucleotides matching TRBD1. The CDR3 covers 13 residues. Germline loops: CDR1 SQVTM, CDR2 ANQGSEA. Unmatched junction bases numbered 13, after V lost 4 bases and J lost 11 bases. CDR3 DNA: TGCAGCGTTGTCCGCCAGGGGGTAGGAGAGCAGTACTTC. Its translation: CSVVRQGVGEQYF.